This T cell receptor beta chain was found in a study of blood T cell repertoires in COVID-19. Looked up from germline, CDR1 is MDHEN and CDR2 is SYDVKM. The CDR3 runs 12 residues. V shed 4 bases, J shed 9 bases, and the junction held 5 bases outside the gene matches. Clones were read by immunoSEQ multiplex PCR, and TCRdb kept only the in-frame ones, dropping some. This table has roughly 200,000 clones, roughly 84% appearing once. The rearrangement uses TRBV28 and TRBJ1-1, with TRBD1 matching 7 bases. This clonotype was sampled from a man over 45 with COVID-19, enrolled during active disease. Sequencing was performed on peripheral blood. The CDR3 region is CASSYATGKAFF. The CDR3 bases are TGTGCCAGCAGTTATGCGACAGGGAAAGCTTTCTTT. The full variable domain, its missing parts supplied by reference TRBV28 and TRBJ1-1, is DVKVTQSSRYLVKRTGEKVFLECVQDMDHENMFWYRQDPGLGLRLIYFSYDVKMKEKGDIPEGYSVSREKKERFSLILESASTNQTSMYLCASSYATGKAFFGQGTRLTVV.